The following is a TCR beta chain sequence with its context. Several immunoSEQ plates received, in even portions, the genomic DNA of each subset. A 200 ng quantity of DNA, roughly 32,000 T cell genomes, went into the sorted-subset replicate PCRs. Profiled with immunoSEQ multiplex PCR; TCRdb holds only in-frame clones, not every one. Here the sample spans 2 million to 2.5 million clones, around 90% being singletons. The data are from a study of shared clonotypes between healthy human individuals. CD45RA+ naive and CD45RA-negative memory subsets were separated from CD4+ cells. Germline CDR1 is MNHNS and CDR2 is SASEGT. There are 14 residues in the CDR3. V lost 1 base to trimming and J lost 3 bases, with 9 bases between them.

V and J are TRBV6-1 and TRBJ1-2, with D unresolved. Sequencing used naive CD4+ T cells from PBMCs. Subset: CD45RA+ positively selected. This TCR derives from a man aged 18 to 29 in good health. Some clones in this sample may be carry-over from other donors' samples. CDR3 sequence: CASSEDAAYYGYTF. The CDR3 DNA reads as TGTGCCAGCAGTGAAGACGCGGCCTACTATGGCTACACCTTC.